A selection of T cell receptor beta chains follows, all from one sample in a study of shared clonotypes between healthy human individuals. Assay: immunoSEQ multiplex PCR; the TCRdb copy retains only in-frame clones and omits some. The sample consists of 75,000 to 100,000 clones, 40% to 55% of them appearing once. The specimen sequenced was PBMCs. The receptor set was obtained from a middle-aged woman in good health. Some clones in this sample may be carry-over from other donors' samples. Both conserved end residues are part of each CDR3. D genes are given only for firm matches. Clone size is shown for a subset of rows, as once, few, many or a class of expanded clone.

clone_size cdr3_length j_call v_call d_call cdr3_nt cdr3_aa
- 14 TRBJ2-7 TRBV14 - TGTGCCAGTCGGGCCCGGGGGCACTCCTACGAGCAGTACTTC CASRARGHSYEQYF
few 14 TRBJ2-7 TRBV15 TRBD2 TGTGCCACCAGCAGAACTAGCGGAGAGGGCGAGCAGTACTTC CATSRTSGEGEQYF
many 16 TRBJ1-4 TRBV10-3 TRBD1 TGTGCCATCAGTCTCGGTTCAACAGGGGGAAATGAAAAACTGTTTTTT CAISLGSTGGNEKLFF
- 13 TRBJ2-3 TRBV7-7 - TGTGCCAGCAGTCCCTCAATTTTGGATACGCAGTATTTT CASSPSILDTQYF
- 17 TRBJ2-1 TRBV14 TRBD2 TGTGCCAGCAGCCAAGATTGGACTAGCGGGAACTACAATGAGCAGTTCTTC CASSQDWTSGNYNEQFF
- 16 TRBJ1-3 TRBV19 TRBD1 TGTGCCAGTACTCTCGGACAGGGGCGCTCTGGAAACACCATATATTTT CASTLGQGRSGNTIYF
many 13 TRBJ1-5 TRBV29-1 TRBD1 TGCAGCGTTGCGGACAGGGGCGATCAGCCCCAGCATTTT CSVADRGDQPQHF
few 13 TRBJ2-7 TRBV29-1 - TGCAGCGCCTCCAACAGGGCCTCCTACGAGCAGTACTTC CSASNRASYEQYF
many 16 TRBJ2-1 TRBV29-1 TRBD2 TGCAGCGTTGAAGATTTTGTGGCGGGAGTGAACAATGAGCAGTTCTTC CSVEDFVAGVNNEQFF
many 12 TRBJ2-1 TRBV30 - TGTGCCCAGGGTAAACGTCACAATGAGCAGTTCTTC CAQGKRHNEQFF
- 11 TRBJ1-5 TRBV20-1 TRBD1 TGCAGTGCCCAGGGGGATCAGCCCCAGCATTTT CSAQGDQPQHF
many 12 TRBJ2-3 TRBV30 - TGTGCCTGGAGTAGCACCACAGATACGCAGTATTTT CAWSSTTDTQYF
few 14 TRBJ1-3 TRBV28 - TGTGCCAGCAGTTTGTCACAGTCCGGAAACACCATATATTTT CASSLSQSGNTIYF
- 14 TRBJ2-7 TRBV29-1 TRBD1 TGCAGCGTTGTTAGCACAGGGGGCGGTTACGAGCAGTACTTC CSVVSTGGGYEQYF
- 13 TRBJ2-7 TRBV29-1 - TGCAGCGTTGAGGTTGGAAACTCCTACGAGCAGTACTTC CSVEVGNSYEQYF
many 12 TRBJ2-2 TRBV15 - TGTGCCACCAGCAGAGCCACCGGGGAGCTGTTTTTT CATSRATGELFF
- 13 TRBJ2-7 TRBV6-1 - TGTGCCAGCGTAGTTGAAATGCCCTACGAGCAGTACTTC CASVVEMPYEQYF